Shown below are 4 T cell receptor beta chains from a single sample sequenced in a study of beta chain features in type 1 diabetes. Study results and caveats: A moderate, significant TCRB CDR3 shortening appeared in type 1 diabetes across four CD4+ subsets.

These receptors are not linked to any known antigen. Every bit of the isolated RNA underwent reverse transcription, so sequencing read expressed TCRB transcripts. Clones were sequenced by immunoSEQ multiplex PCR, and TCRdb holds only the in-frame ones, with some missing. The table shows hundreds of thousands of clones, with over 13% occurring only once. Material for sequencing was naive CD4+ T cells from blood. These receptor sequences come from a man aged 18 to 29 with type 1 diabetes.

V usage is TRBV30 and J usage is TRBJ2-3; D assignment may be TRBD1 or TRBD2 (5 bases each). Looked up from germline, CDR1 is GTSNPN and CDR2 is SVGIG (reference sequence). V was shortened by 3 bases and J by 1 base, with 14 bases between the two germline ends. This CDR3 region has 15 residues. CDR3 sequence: CAWRTGVGGTDTQYF. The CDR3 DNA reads TGTGCCTGGAGAACAGGCGTGGGAGGCACAGATACGCAGTATTTT.

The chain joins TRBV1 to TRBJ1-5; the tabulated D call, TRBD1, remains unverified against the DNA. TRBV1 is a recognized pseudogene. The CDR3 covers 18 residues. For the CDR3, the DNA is TGCACCAGCAGCCGCACCCAAATTCGGGACACGAGCAATCAGCCCCAGCATTTT. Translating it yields CTSSRTQIRDTSNQPQHF.

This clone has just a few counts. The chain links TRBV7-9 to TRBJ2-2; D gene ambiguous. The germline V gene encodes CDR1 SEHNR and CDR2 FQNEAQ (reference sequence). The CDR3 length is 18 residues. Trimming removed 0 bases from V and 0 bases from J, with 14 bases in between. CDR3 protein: CASSLALGLSANTGELFF. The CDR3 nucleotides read TGTGCCAGCAGCTTAGCGCTGGGATTGAGCGCGAACACCGGGGAGCTGTTTTTT.

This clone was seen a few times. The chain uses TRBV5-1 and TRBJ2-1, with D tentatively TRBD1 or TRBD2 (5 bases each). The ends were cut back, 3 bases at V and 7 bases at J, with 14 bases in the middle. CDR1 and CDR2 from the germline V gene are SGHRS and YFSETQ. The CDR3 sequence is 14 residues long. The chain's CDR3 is CASSSGPGTNEQFF. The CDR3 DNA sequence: TGCGCCAGCAGCTCGGGTCCGGGGACGAATGAGCAGTTCTTC.